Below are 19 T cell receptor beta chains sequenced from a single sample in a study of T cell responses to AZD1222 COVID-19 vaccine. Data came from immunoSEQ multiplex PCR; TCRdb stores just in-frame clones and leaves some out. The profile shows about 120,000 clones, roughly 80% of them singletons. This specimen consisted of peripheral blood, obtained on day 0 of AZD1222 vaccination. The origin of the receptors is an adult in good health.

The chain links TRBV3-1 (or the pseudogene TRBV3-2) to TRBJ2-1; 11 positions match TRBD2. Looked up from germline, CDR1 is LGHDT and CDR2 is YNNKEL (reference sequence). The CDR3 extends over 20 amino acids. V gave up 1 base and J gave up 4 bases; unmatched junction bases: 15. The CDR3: CASSQVRGATSGSRYNEQFF. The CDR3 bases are TGTGCCAGCAGCCAAGTAAGGGGGGCTACTAGCGGGAGTAGGTACAATGAGCAGTTCTTC.

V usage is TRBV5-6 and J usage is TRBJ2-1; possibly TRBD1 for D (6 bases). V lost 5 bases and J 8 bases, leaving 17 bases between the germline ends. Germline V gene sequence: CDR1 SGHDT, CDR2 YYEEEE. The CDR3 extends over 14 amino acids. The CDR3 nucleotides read TGTGCCAGCAGAAAGCTGACAGGCACCCATGAGCAGTTCTTC. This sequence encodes CASRKLTGTHEQFF.

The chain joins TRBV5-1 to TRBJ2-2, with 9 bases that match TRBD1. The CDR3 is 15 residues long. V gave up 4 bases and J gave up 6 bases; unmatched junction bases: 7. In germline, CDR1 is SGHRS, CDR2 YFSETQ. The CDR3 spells CASSDRTGEPGELFF. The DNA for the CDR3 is TGCGCCAGCAGCGATCGGACAGGGGAACCCGGGGAGCTGTTTTTT.

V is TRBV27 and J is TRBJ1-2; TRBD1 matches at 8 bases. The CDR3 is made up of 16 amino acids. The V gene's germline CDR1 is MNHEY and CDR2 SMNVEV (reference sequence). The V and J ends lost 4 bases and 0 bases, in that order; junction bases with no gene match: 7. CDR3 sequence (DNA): TGTGCCAGCAGTTCCTACCAGACAGGGGCTAACTATGGCTACACCTTC. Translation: CASSSYQTGANYGYTF.

CDR3 amino acids: CATSEGSGYGYTF. CDR3 DNA sequence: TGTGCCACCAGCGAGGGTTCGGGCTATGGCTACACCTTC. V usage is TRBV15 and J usage is TRBJ1-2; D gene unclear. Germline CDR1 LNHNV, CDR2 YYDKDF (reference sequence). This CDR3 contains 13 residues. The V gene lost 5 bases and the J gene lost 4 bases, with 11 bases spanning the gap.

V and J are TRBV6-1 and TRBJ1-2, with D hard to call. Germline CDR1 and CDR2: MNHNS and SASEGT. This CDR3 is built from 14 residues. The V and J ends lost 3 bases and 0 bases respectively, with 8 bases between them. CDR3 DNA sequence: TGTGCCAGCAGTGATACCTATTCTAACTATGGCTACACCTTC. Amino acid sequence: CASSDTYSNYGYTF.

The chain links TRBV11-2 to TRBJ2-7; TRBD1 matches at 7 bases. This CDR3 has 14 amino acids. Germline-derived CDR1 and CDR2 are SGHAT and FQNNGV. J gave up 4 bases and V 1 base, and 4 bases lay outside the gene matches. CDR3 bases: TGTGCCAGCAGCTTAGGACAGGGAACTTACGAGCAGTACTTC. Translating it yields CASSLGQGTYEQYF.

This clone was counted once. The CDR3 sequence: CASSLARGGAKNIQYF. The CDR3 DNA is TGTGCCAGCAGCTTAGCGCGCGGGGGGGCCAAAAACATTCAGTACTTC. The J gene is TRBJ2-4, the V gene TRBV7-2; TRBD2 matches 8 bases. The CDR3 has 16 residues. Germline V lookup: CDR1 SGHTA, CDR2 FQGNSA. V gave up 0 bases and J gave up 1 base; unmatched junction bases: 2.

This CDR3 is CASLRTDSNQPQHF. CDR3 bases: TGTGCCAGCCTTCGGACAGATAGCAATCAGCCCCAGCATTTT. This chain connects TRBV19 to TRBJ1-5, with D possibly being TRBD1 (6 bases). The germline gives CDR1 LNHDA, CDR2 SQIVND (reference sequence). Trimming removed 9 bases at V and 0 bases at J, with 12 bases between. The CDR3 loop spans 14 amino acids.

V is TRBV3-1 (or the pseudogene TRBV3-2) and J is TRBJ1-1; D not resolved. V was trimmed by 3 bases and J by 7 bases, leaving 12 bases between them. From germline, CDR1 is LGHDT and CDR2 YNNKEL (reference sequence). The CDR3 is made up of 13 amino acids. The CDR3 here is CASSQSDLLEAFF. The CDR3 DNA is TGTGCCAGCAGCCAGTCCGATCTCCTTGAAGCTTTCTTT.

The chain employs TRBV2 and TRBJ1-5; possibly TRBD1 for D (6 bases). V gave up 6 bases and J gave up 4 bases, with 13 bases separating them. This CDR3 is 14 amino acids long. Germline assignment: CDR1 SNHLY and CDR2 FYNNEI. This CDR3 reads CASSEQGRNQPQHF. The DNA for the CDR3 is TGTGCCAGCAGCGAACAGGGTAGGAATCAGCCCCAGCATTTT.

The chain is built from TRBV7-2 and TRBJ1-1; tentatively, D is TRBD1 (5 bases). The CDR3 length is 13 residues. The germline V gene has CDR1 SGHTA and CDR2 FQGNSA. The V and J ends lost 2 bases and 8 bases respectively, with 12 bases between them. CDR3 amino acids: CASSLPGYGEAFF. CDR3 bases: TGTGCCAGCAGCTTACCAGGGTATGGAGAAGCTTTCTTT. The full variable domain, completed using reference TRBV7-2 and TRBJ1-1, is GAGVSQSPSNKVTEKGKDVELRCDPISGHTALYWYRQSLGQGLEFLIYFQGNSAPDKSGLPSDRFSAERTGGSVSTLTIQRTQQEDSAVYLCASSLPGYGEAFFGQGTRLTVV.

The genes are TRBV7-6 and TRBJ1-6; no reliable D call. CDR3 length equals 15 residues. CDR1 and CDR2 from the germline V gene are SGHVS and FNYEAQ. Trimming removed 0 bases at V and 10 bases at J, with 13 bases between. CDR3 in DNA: TGTGCCAGCAGCTTAGCGGACGGTTTCAGGTCACCCCTCCACTTT. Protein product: CASSLADGFRSPLHF.

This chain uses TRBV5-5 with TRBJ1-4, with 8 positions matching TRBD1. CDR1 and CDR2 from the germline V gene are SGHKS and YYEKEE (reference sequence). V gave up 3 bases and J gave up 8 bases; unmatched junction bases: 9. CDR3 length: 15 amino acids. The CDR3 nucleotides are TGTGCCAGCAGCTCAGGACAGGGACTAATCGAAAAACTGTTTTTT. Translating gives CASSSGQGLIEKLFF.

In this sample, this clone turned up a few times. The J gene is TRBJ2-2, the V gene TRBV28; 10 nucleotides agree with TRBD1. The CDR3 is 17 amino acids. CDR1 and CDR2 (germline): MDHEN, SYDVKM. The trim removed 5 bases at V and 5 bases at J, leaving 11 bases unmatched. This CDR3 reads CASSTNDGTGVTGELFF. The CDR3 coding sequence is TGTGCCAGCAGTACTAATGACGGGACAGGGGTTACCGGGGAGCTGTTTTTT.

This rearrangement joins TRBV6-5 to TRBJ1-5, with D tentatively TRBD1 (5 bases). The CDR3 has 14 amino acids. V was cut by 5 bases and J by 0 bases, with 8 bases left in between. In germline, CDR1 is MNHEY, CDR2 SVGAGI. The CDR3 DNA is TGTGCCAGCAGTAGGGGTTATAGCAATCAGCCCCAGCATTTT. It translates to CASSRGYSNQPQHF.

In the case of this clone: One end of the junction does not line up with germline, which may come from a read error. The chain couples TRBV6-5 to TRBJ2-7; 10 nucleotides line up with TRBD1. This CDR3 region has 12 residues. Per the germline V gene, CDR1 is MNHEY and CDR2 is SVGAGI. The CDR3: CASSERGTGEHF. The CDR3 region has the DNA TGTGCCAGCAGCGAGAGAGGGACAGGGGAGCACTTC.

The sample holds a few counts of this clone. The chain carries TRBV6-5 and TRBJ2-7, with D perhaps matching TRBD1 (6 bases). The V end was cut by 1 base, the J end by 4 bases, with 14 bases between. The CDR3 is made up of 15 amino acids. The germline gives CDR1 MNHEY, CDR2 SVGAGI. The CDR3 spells CASSYYGQNRYEQYF. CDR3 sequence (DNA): TGTGCCAGCAGTTACTACGGACAGAACAGATACGAGCAGTACTTC.

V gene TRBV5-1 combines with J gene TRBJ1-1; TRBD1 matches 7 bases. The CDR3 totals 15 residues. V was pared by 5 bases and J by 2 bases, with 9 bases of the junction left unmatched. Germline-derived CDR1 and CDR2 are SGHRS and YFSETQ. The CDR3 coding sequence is TGCGCCAGCAGGGGAACAACAGGGGTTAACACTGAAGCTTTCTTT. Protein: CASRGTTGVNTEAFF.